Listed here are 31 T cell receptor beta chains from one sample, sequenced in a study of blood T cell repertoires in COVID-19. Data came from immunoSEQ multiplex PCR; TCRdb stores just in-frame clones and leaves some out. The sample holds 200,000 or so clones, around 84% seen once. The sample taken for sequencing was PBMCs or T cells enriched from blood (not recorded which). These TCRs come from a woman aged 40 to 50 with acute COVID-19.

This chain links TRBV29-1 with TRBJ1-1; 7 bases align to TRBD1. In germline, CDR1 is SQVTM, CDR2 ANQGSEA. The CDR3 runs to 12 residues. With 5 bases clipped from V and 1 base from J, the junction kept 1 base outside the gene matches. The CDR3 DNA reads TGCAGCGTTTACAGGGGGAACACTGAAGCTTTCTTT. It translates to CSVYRGNTEAFF. Full variable domain (missing parts from reference TRBV29-1 and TRBJ1-1): SAVISQKPSRDICQRGTSLTIQCQVDSQVTMMFWYRQQPGQSLTLIATANQGSEATYESGFVIDKFPISRPNLTFSTLTVSNMSPEDSSIYLCSVYRGNTEAFFGQGTRLTVV.

This clone was seen once. CDR3: CASSTGVNQPQHF. CDR3 bases: TGTGCCAGCAGCACAGGGGTTAATCAGCCCCAGCATTTT. The V gene is TRBV9, the J gene TRBJ1-5, with 7 bases identical to TRBD1. The junction had 2 bases not matched to a gene; V was cut back by 4 bases and J by 4 bases. Per germline, CDR1 SGDLS and CDR2 YYNGEE. The CDR3 has 13 residues.

V usage is TRBV3-1 (or the pseudogene TRBV3-2) and J usage is TRBJ1-1; 10 bases map to TRBD1. Germline-derived CDR1 and CDR2 are LGHDT and YNNKEL (reference sequence). This CDR3 is built from 14 residues. The V segment lost 6 bases and the J segment 5 bases; nucleotides outside the gene matches: 6. CDR3 sequence: CASSRQGAWTEAFF. The CDR3 DNA sequence: TGTGCCAGCAGTCGACAGGGGGCCTGGACTGAAGCTTTCTTT.

This clone has ten or more counts. In DNA, the CDR3 is TGTGCCTGGACCTCATTCGCCCTAGCGGGAGGAGGGGGAGACTACAATGAGCAGTTCTTC. Encoded protein: CAWTSFALAGGGGDYNEQFF. The chain is built from TRBV30 and TRBJ2-1, with 11 positions matching TRBD2. V lost 4 bases and J lost 3; bases outside the gene matches: 20. The V gene's germline CDR1 is GTSNPN and CDR2 SVGIG (reference sequence). The CDR3 has 20 residues.

The chain uses TRBV20-1 and TRBJ2-5; the match to TRBD2 covers 10 bases. Looked up from germline, CDR1 is DFQATT and CDR2 is SNEGSKA (reference sequence). V dropped 3 bases and J dropped 1; count of bases not matched to a gene: 5. The length of the CDR3 is 15 residues. Here the CDR3 reads CSASDASGSQETQYF. In DNA, the CDR3 is TGCAGTGCTAGTGACGCTAGCGGGAGCCAAGAGACCCAGTACTTC.

V is TRBV29-1 and J is TRBJ2-7; D is uncertain. The germline V gene encodes CDR1 SQVTM and CDR2 ANQGSEA. This CDR3 comprises 14 residues. The V end lost 4 bases, the J end lost 0 bases, and 13 bases lay between the germline ends. Here the CDR3 DNA reads TGCAGCGTTGCGCCGAGAGGTCTCTCCTACGAGCAGTACTTC. It codes for CSVAPRGLSYEQYF.

A single count supports this clone. The CDR3 loop is CASSSAGLQNTEAFF. As DNA, the CDR3 is TGTGCCAGCTCATCTGCAGGACTACAGAACACTGAAGCTTTCTTT. The chain combines TRBV18 with TRBJ1-1, with D uncertain. Trimming left V 5 bases short and J 1 base short, with 14 bases between. Per the germline V gene, CDR1 is KGHSH and CDR2 is LQKENI. This CDR3 spans 15 amino acids.

The chain employs TRBV11-3 and TRBJ2-1; TRBD2 matches 8 bases. The CDR3 has 18 residues. V was pared by 5 bases and J by 4 bases, with 16 bases of the junction left unmatched. The germline CDR1 and CDR2 sequences are SGHNT and YENEEA. This CDR3 is CASSPDFRSGGQYNEQFF. The CDR3 DNA is TGTGCCAGCAGCCCCGATTTCCGATCGGGGGGGCAATACAATGAGCAGTTCTTC.

The chain recombines TRBV5-1 with TRBJ2-3; 7 nucleotides align to TRBD1. CDR1 is SGHRS and CDR2 is YFSETQ in the germline V gene. V dropped 4 bases and J dropped 2; count of bases not matched to a gene: 4. The length of the CDR3 is 14 residues. The CDR3 spells CASSRQGSTDTQYF. The CDR3 DNA sequence: TGCGCCAGCAGCAGACAGGGTTCCACAGATACGCAGTATTTT.

In its sample, this clone was seen once. This chain joins TRBV4-1 and TRBJ2-1, with 8 bases fitting TRBD2. Germline-derived CDR1 and CDR2 are MGHRA and YSYEKL. V gave up 4 bases and J gave up 8 bases; unmatched junction bases: 16. The CDR3 is 17 amino acids. DNA of the CDR3: TGCGCCAGCAGCCTAAACGGGGGGGCCGTCTCGGCGGATGAGCAGTTCTTC. Translated, it gives CASSLNGGAVSADEQFF.

CDR3 protein: CASSLDMAGNTIYF. Here the CDR3 DNA reads TGCGCCAGCAGCTTAGACATGGCCGGAAACACCATATATTTT. The J gene is TRBJ1-3, the V gene TRBV5-1, with D uncertain. The CDR3 contains 14 residues. The germline V gene has CDR1 SGHRS and CDR2 YFSETQ. V lost 2 bases and J 4 bases, leaving 10 bases between the germline ends.

V and J are TRBV30 and TRBJ2-7; 10 bases align to TRBD1. With 3 bases clipped from V and 4 bases from J, the junction kept 3 bases outside the gene matches. This CDR3 spans 13 amino acids. Per germline, CDR1 GTSNPN and CDR2 SVGIG (reference sequence). CDR3 coding DNA: TGTGCCTGGAGAATGGACAGGGGGTACGAGCAGTACTTC. It codes for CAWRMDRGYEQYF.

This clone was observed a single time. The chain couples TRBV6-5 to TRBJ2-7, with TRBD1 as a possible D gene (5 bases). This CDR3 is 14 amino acids long. The V end was cut by 2 bases, the J end by 2 bases, with 10 bases between. In germline, CDR1 is MNHEY, CDR2 SVGAGI. CDR3: CASSYGWGPYEQYF. In nucleotides, the CDR3 is TGTGCCAGCAGTTACGGATGGGGCCCCTACGAGCAGTACTTC.

This chain joins TRBV15 and TRBJ2-1, with 7 bases fitting TRBD1. The CDR3 contains 15 residues. The germline V gene has CDR1 LNHNV and CDR2 YYDKDF (reference sequence). The V and J ends lost 3 bases and 5 bases, in that order; junction bases with no gene match: 7. CDR3 sequence reads: CATSRPGTVDNEQFF. CDR3 sequence (DNA): TGTGCCACCAGCAGGCCCGGGACAGTCGACAATGAGCAGTTCTTC.

The chain has TRBV7-2 and TRBJ2-5; perhaps TRBD1 as D (5 bases). In germline, CDR1 is SGHTA, CDR2 FQGNSA. CDR3 length: 16 residues. Trimming left V 1 base short and J 6 bases short, with 18 bases between. CDR3 sequence (DNA): TGTGCCAGCAGCTTAGGGGGTCTCAGGGCAAGGCAGACCCAGTACTTC. Its protein is CASSLGGLRARQTQYF.

This chain links TRBV6-5 with TRBJ1-6, with D unresolved. V was cut by 5 bases and J by 4 bases, with 12 bases left in between. The germline V gene has CDR1 MNHEY and CDR2 SVGAGI. The CDR3 runs 15 residues. CDR3 protein: CASSMKREYNSPLHF. CDR3 nucleotide sequence: TGTGCCAGCAGTATGAAGCGAGAATATAATTCACCCCTCCACTTT.

This clone was seen only a few times. The chain links TRBV7-6 to TRBJ2-5; 9 nucleotides agree with TRBD1. The CDR3 consists of 15 residues. V shed 3 bases and J 5 bases; nucleotides not matched to a gene: 7. Germline CDR1 and CDR2: SGHVS and FNYEAQ. CDR3 nucleotide sequence: TGTGCCAGCAGCTTTTCCGGGACAGGGTGGGAGACCCAGTACTTC. Protein sequence: CASSFSGTGWETQYF.

This chain joins TRBV29-1 and TRBJ2-5; TRBD2 matches at 9 bases. V shed 6 bases, J shed 4 bases, and the junction held 3 bases outside the gene matches. CDR1 and CDR2 (germline): SQVTM, ANQGSEA. This CDR3 is 12 amino acids long. The CDR3 loop is CSVQAGGETQYF. The CDR3 DNA is TGCAGCGTCCAAGCGGGAGGAGAGACCCAGTACTTC. Filled out from reference TRBV29-1 and TRBJ2-5, the complete variable domain reads SAVISQKPSRDICQRGTSLTIQCQVDSQVTMMFWYRQQPGQSLTLIATANQGSEATYESGFVIDKFPISRPNLTFSTLTVSNMSPEDSSIYLCSVQAGGETQYFGPGTRLLVL.

This chain links TRBV12-3 or TRBV12-4 with TRBJ1-5, with no clear D. This CDR3 comprises 13 residues. V lost 4 bases and J lost 0, with 4 bases in between. The DNA for the CDR3 is TGTGCCAGCAGTTCGTCTAGCAATCAGCCCCAGCATTTT. Translating gives CASSSSSNQPQHF.

Points on this clone: Other DNA sequences within the sample encode an identical CDR3. The rearrangement joins TRBV7-3 to TRBJ2-3, with TRBD2 matching 7 bases. Germline trimming cut 5 bases from V and 0 bases from J; bases unmatched to any gene: 2. Germline V CDR1 and CDR2: SGHTA, FQGTGA. The CDR3 length is 14 residues. The CDR3 nucleotides read TGTGCCAGCAGCCTGGGACTAAGCACAGATACGCAGTATTTT. This translates into CASSLGLSTDTQYF.

V and J are TRBV27 and TRBJ2-6; D remains unclear. From germline, CDR1 is MNHEY and CDR2 SMNVEV (reference sequence). The CDR3 extends over 13 amino acids. With 3 bases removed from V and 4 bases from J, the gap between germline ends came to 4 bases. For the CDR3, the DNA is TGTGCCAGCAGTTTTGCGGGGGCCAACGTCCTGACTTTC. Amino acids: CASSFAGANVLTF.

The genes are TRBV18 and TRBJ2-1, with TRBD2 matching over 12 bases. V was clipped by 5 bases and J by 8 bases; unmatched bases: 7. This CDR3 contains 15 residues. Germline lookup yields CDR1 KGHSH and CDR2 LQKENI. The CDR3 reads CASSYGLAGSDEQFF. The CDR3 region has the DNA TGTGCCAGCTCATATGGACTAGCGGGGTCTGATGAGCAGTTCTTC. Combining the CDR3 with reference TRBV18 and TRBJ2-1 gives the whole variable domain NAGVMQNPRHLVRRRGQEARLRCSPMKGHSHVYWYRQLPEEGLKFMVYLQKENIIDESGMPKERFSAEFPKEGPSILRIQQVVRGDSAAYFCASSYGLAGSDEQFFGPGTRLTVL.

The V call is TRBV18, the J call TRBJ1-5; D is unclear. This CDR3 is built from 13 residues. V dropped 2 bases and J dropped 4 bases, with 6 bases sitting between them. CDR1 and CDR2 from the germline V gene are KGHSH and LQKENI. CDR3 protein: CASSPSRNQPQHF. DNA for the CDR3: TGTGCCAGCTCACCAAGCAGGAATCAGCCCCAGCATTTT. Complete variable domain (other parts from reference TRBV18 and TRBJ1-5): NAGVMQNPRHLVRRRGQEARLRCSPMKGHSHVYWYRQLPEEGLKFMVYLQKENIIDESGMPKERFSAEFPKEGPSILRIQQVVRGDSAAYFCASSPSRNQPQHFGDGTRLSIL.

This clone was observed a handful of times. The gene calls are TRBV7-2 and TRBJ2-7; D unresolved. Germline CDR1 SGHTA, CDR2 FQGNSA. This CDR3 has 15 amino acids. Deletions cut 2 bases from V and 1 base from J, with 12 bases between. This CDR3 is CASSLTPGLSYEQYF. The CDR3 coding sequence is TGTGCCAGCAGCTTAACGCCAGGCCTTTCCTACGAGCAGTACTTC.

The genes are TRBV24-1 and TRBJ1-2; TRBD1 agrees at 9 bases. Germline values: CDR1 KGHDR, CDR2 SFDVKD. This CDR3 contains 15 residues. The V gene end was trimmed by 4 bases and the J gene end by 4 bases; junction bases not matched to a gene: 6. In DNA form, the CDR3 reads TGTGCCACCAGTGACCCGACAGGGGGGACCTATGGCTACACCTTC. As protein: CATSDPTGGTYGYTF.

The rearrangement joins TRBV10-3 to TRBJ2-7, with a weak D call TRBD2 (7 bases). This CDR3 spans 16 amino acids. The germline V gene encodes CDR1 ENHRY and CDR2 SYGVKD. CDR3 in amino acids: CAAFHGGGTTHYEQYF. The CDR3 region has the DNA TGTGCTGCCTTTCACGGGGGCGGGACTACCCACTACGAGCAGTACTTC.

This clone was found a few times. The chain carries TRBV6-5 and TRBJ1-1, with 7 bases aligning to TRBD1. Looked up from germline, CDR1 is MNHEY and CDR2 is SVGAGI. Trimming at V came to 7 bases and at J to 1 base, leaving 9 bases not matched to a gene. There are 15 residues in the CDR3. This CDR3 reads CASIRGRRQNTEAFF. As DNA, the CDR3 is TGTGCCAGCATCAGGGGGAGGAGACAGAACACTGAAGCTTTCTTT.

The chain links TRBV12-3 or TRBV12-4 to TRBJ2-5; a weak D match, TRBD2 (5 bases). The ends were cut back, 6 bases at V and 5 bases at J, with 13 bases in the middle. This CDR3 is 13 amino acids long. DNA for the CDR3: TGTGCCAGCAGCTTCACTAGTTTCGAGACCCAGTACTTC. Protein sequence: CASSFTSFETQYF.

V usage is TRBV28 and J usage is TRBJ1-5; unclear D gene. Germline V gives CDR1 MDHEN, CDR2 SYDVKM. CDR3 length: 16 amino acids. The V and J ends lost 6 bases and 0 bases respectively, with 15 bases between them. In nucleotides, the CDR3 is TGTGCCAGCAGCCCGGCTGGGCGAGATAGCAATCAGCCCCAGCATTTT. Protein: CASSPAGRDSNQPQHF.

The chain joins TRBV18 to TRBJ2-5; 8 nucleotides match TRBD1. Germline values: CDR1 KGHSH, CDR2 LQKENI. The trim removed 5 bases at V and 0 bases at J, leaving 8 bases unmatched. This CDR3 comprises 16 residues. CDR3 protein: CASSAILTGDQETQYF. CDR3 DNA sequence: TGTGCCAGCTCAGCAATCCTGACAGGGGACCAAGAGACCCAGTACTTC. The full variable domain, its missing parts supplied by reference TRBV18 and TRBJ2-5, is NAGVMQNPRHLVRRRGQEARLRCSPMKGHSHVYWYRQLPEEGLKFMVYLQKENIIDESGMPKERFSAEFPKEGPSILRIQQVVRGDSAAYFCASSAILTGDQETQYFGPGTRLLVL.

At least ten counts were recorded for this clone. For the CDR3, the DNA is TGTGCCAGCAGCCTCTTCCCGGGACAGGTGATATACGAGCAGTACTTC. Its protein product is CASSLFPGQVIYEQYF. This chain connects TRBV21-1 to TRBJ2-7; the table gives TRBD1 as D, unverified against the DNA. TRBV21-1 is annotated as a pseudogene. The CDR3 has 16 amino acids.